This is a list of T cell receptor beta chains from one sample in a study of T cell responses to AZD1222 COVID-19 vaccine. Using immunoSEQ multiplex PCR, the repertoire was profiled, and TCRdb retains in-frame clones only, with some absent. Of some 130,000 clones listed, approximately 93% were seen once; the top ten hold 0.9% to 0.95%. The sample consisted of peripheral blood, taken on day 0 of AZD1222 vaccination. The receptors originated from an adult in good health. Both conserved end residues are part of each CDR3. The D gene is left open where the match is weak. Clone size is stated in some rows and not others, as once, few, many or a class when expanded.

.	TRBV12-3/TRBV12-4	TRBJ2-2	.	CASSRTHGELFF	TGTGCCAGCAGCCGGACACACGGGGAGCTGTTTTTT
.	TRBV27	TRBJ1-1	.	CASRRGGSTEAFF	TGTGCCAGCAGAAGAGGGGGGAGTACTGAAGCTTTCTTT
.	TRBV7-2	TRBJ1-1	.	CASSLPGGAPSKTEAFF	TGTGCCAGCAGCTTACCCGGAGGGGCGCCAAGTAAAACTGAAGCTTTCTTT
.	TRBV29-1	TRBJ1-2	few	CSVPLREGYGYTF	TGCAGCGTCCCGCTCCGCGAGGGGTATGGCTACACCTTC
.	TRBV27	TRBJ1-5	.	CASSLVGGQPQHF	TGTGCCAGCAGTTTAGTCGGGGGGCAGCCCCAGCATTTT
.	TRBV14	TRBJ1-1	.	CASSRISTEAFF	TGTGCCAGCAGCCGTATCTCCACTGAAGCTTTCTTT
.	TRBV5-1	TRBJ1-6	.	CASSSATDQYNSPLHF	TGCGCCAGCAGCTCTGCGACAGACCAGTATAATTCACCCCTCCACTTT
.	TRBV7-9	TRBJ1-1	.	CASSLDPRAEAFF	TGTGCCAGCAGCTTGGACCCCAGGGCTGAAGCTTTCTTT
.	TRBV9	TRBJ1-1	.	CASSVEGNTEAFF	TGTGCCAGCAGCGTTGAGGGAAACACTGAAGCTTTCTTT
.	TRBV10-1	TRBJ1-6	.	CASQSSYNSPLHF	TGCGCCAGCCAAAGCTCCTATAATTCACCCCTCCACTTT
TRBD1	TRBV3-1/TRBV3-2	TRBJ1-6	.	CASSQPGGNNSPLHF	TGTGCCAGCAGCCAACCAGGGGGGAATAATTCACCCCTCCACTTT
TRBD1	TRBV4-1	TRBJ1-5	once	CASSQDPTGGVTLNQPQHF	TGCGCCAGCAGCCAAGATCCGACAGGGGGCGTCACGTTAAATCAGCCCCAGCATTTT
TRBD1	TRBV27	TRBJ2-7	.	CASSFIPPPDRAHEQYF	TGTGCCAGCAGTTTCATACCCCCCCCTGACAGGGCCCACGAGCAGTACTTC
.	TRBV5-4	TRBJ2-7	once	CASSFQTVPYEQYF	TGTGCCAGCAGCTTCCAGACGGTACCCTACGAGCAGTACTTC
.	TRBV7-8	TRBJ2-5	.	CASSRQETQYF	TGTGCCAGCAGCCGCCAAGAGACCCAGTACTTC
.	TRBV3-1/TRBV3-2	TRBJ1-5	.	CASSPGGFSQPQHF	TGTGCCAGCAGCCCTGGGGGGTTTAGTCAGCCCCAGCATTTT
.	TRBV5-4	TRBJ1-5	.	CASSLAPGVNQPQHF	TGTGCCAGCAGCTTGGCTCCAGGCGTCAATCAGCCCCAGCATTTT
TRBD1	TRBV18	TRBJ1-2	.	CASSPTGDGYTF	TGTGCCAGCTCACCGACAGGGGATGGCTACACCTTC
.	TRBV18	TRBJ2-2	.	CASSPGLNGELFF	TGTGCCAGCTCACCAGGTCTGAACGGGGAGCTGTTTTTT
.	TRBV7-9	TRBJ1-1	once	CASSLTGMGSEAFF	TGTGCCAGCAGCTTAACAGGGATGGGTTCTGAAGCTTTCTTT
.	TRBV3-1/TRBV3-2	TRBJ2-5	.	CASSQDLAGRTQYF	TGTGCCAGCAGCCAAGATCTGGCGGGAAGGACCCAGTACTTC
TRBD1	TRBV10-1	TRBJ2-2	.	CASSQGANTGELFF	TGCGCCAGCAGCCAGGGGGCGAACACCGGGGAGCTGTTTTTT
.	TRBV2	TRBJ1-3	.	CASRGISSGNTIYF	TGTGCCAGCCGGGGGATTAGCTCTGGAAACACCATATATTTT
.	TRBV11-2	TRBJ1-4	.	CASSLVGGVGKLFF	TGTGCCAGCAGCTTAGTAGGCGGCGTCGGTAAACTGTTTTTT
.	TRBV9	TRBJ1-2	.	CASSVQGGSYGYTF	TGTGCCAGCAGCGTACAGGGAGGAAGCTATGGCTACACCTTC
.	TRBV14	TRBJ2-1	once	CASSQGYVRSSYNEQFF	TGTGCCAGCAGCCAAGGGTATGTGAGAAGCTCCTACAATGAGCAGTTCTTC